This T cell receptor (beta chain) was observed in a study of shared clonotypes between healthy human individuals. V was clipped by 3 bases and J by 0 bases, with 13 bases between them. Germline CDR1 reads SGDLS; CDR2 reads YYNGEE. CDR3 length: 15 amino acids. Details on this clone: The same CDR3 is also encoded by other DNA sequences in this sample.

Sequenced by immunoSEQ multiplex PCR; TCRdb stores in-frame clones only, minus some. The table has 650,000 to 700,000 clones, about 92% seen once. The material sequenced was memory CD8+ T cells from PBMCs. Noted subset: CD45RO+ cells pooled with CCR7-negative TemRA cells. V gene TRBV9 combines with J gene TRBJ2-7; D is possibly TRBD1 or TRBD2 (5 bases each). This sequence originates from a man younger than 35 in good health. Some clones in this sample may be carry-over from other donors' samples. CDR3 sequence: CASSAGTGSSYEQYF. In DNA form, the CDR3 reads TGTGCCAGCAGCGCTGGGACGGGTAGCTCCTACGAGCAGTACTTC. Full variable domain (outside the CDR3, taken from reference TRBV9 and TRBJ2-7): DSGVTQTPKHLITATGQRVTLRCSPRSGDLSVYWYQQSLDQGLQFLIQYYNGEERAKGNILERFSAQQFPDLHSELNLSSLELGDSALYFCASSAGTGSSYEQYFGPGTRLTVT.